This is a list of T cell receptor beta chains from one sample in a study of blood T cell repertoires in COVID-19. TCRdb's copy holds only in-frame clones and misses some; the assay was immunoSEQ multiplex PCR. In the table there are about 99,000 clones, around 84% of which are singletons. The specimen sequenced was peripheral blood. The receptors derive from a man aged 65 to 79 with active or convalescent COVID-19. CDR3s include the opening cysteine and the closing phenylalanine or tryptophan. Fields, in order: D gene, clone size, J gene, V gene, CDR3 DNA, CDR3 protein. The D gene is left open where the match is weak. Clone size is not always given. Where it is, it says once, few, many or a class for expanded clones.

d_gene: NA
abundance: NA
j_gene: TRBJ2-3
v_gene: TRBV15
CDR3nt: TGTGCCACCAGCCCCGCGGAGGGGCGTTCTACGCAGTATTTT
CDR3aa: CATSPAEGRSTQYF

d_gene: TRBD2
abundance: NA
j_gene: TRBJ2-1
v_gene: TRBV18
CDR3nt: TGTGCCAGCTCACCACAACTAGCGGACAATGAGCAGTTCTTC
CDR3aa: CASSPQLADNEQFF

d_gene: TRBD1
abundance: NA
j_gene: TRBJ1-1
v_gene: TRBV2
CDR3nt: TGTGCCAGCAGTGAGGGACAGGGTGTTTTGGGAGCTTTCTTT
CDR3aa: CASSEGQGVLGAFF

d_gene: TRBD1
abundance: NA
j_gene: TRBJ2-7
v_gene: TRBV6-5
CDR3nt: TGTGCCAGCAGTTGGGACAGGAGCTCCTACGAGCAGTACTTC
CDR3aa: CASSWDRSSYEQYF

d_gene: NA
abundance: NA
j_gene: TRBJ1-1
v_gene: TRBV11-1
CDR3nt: TGTGCCAGCAGCACAAACCCCTCGGGCAGGGGAGCTTTCTTT
CDR3aa: CASSTNPSGRGAFF

d_gene: TRBD1
abundance: once
j_gene: TRBJ2-3
v_gene: TRBV5-1
CDR3nt: TGCGCCAGCAGGACGACGGGACAGGGGGCTGTAGATACGCAGTATTTT
CDR3aa: CASRTTGQGAVDTQYF

d_gene: NA
abundance: NA
j_gene: TRBJ1-3
v_gene: TRBV7-9
CDR3nt: TGTGCCAGCAGCTTGGGCCTACAGGGTGCGGGAAACACCATATATTTT
CDR3aa: CASSLGLQGAGNTIYF

d_gene: TRBD1
abundance: NA
j_gene: TRBJ1-2
v_gene: TRBV28
CDR3nt: TGTGCCAGCACCCTAGGGACAGGGTTGGACTACACCTTC
CDR3aa: CASTLGTGLDYTF

d_gene: TRBD1
abundance: few
j_gene: TRBJ1-1
v_gene: TRBV30
CDR3nt: TGTGCCTGGAGTGCCCCCGGACAGGGGTTCGCCACTGAAGCTTTCTTT
CDR3aa: CAWSAPGQGFATEAFF

d_gene: NA
abundance: NA
j_gene: TRBJ2-7
v_gene: TRBV9
CDR3nt: TGTGCCAGCAGCGCACAGGGCCGCGAGCAGTACTTC
CDR3aa: CASSAQGREQYF

d_gene: NA
abundance: NA
j_gene: TRBJ2-2
v_gene: TRBV5-8
CDR3nt: TGTGCCAGCAGCTTGGCCTGGACAGTGACGGCGAGCACCGGGGAGCTGTTTTTT
CDR3aa: CASSLAWTVTASTGELFF

d_gene: TRBD2
abundance: NA
j_gene: TRBJ2-7
v_gene: TRBV28
CDR3nt: TGTGCCAGCAGACCACGGGGGGGCCTGAGCGAGCAGTACTTC
CDR3aa: CASRPRGGLSEQYF

d_gene: NA
abundance: NA
j_gene: TRBJ2-1
v_gene: TRBV6-1
CDR3nt: TGTGCCAGCAGTGAAGAGGCGGGGCCCCGTGGTGAGCAGTTCTTC
CDR3aa: CASSEEAGPRGEQFF

d_gene: NA
abundance: few
j_gene: TRBJ1-2
v_gene: TRBV6-1
CDR3nt: TGTGCCAGCAGTGAACTCTCCTTCGGTGGCTACACCTTC
CDR3aa: CASSELSFGGYTF

d_gene: NA
abundance: NA
j_gene: TRBJ1-1
v_gene: TRBV6-5
CDR3nt: TGTGCCAGCACAAGACAGATTAACACTGAAGCTTTCTTT
CDR3aa: CASTRQINTEAFF

d_gene: TRBD1
abundance: once
j_gene: TRBJ2-1
v_gene: TRBV30
CDR3nt: TGTGCCTGGAGTGATACCGGGACAGTGGAGCAGTTCTTC
CDR3aa: CAWSDTGTVEQFF

d_gene: NA
abundance: NA
j_gene: TRBJ2-7
v_gene: TRBV7-8
CDR3nt: TGTGCCAGCAGCTTAGGGCGGCCTGGGTACGAGCAGTACTTC
CDR3aa: CASSLGRPGYEQYF

d_gene: NA
abundance: NA
j_gene: TRBJ1-2
v_gene: TRBV5-5
CDR3nt: TGTGCCAGCAGCTCCGCGGGGGCAGCTAACTATGGCTACACCTTC
CDR3aa: CASSSAGAANYGYTF

d_gene: NA
abundance: NA
j_gene: TRBJ1-5
v_gene: TRBV5-6
CDR3nt: TGTGCCAGCAGCTTCGGGACATCTTATAGCAATCAGCCCCAGCATTTT
CDR3aa: CASSFGTSYSNQPQHF

d_gene: NA
abundance: NA
j_gene: TRBJ2-7
v_gene: TRBV19
CDR3nt: TGTGCCAGTAGTAACGGACAGTACATCACCTACGAGCAGTACTTC
CDR3aa: CASSNGQYITYEQYF

d_gene: NA
abundance: NA
j_gene: TRBJ1-1
v_gene: TRBV7-9
CDR3nt: TGTGCCAGCAGCACGCCCGGGAGGACTGAAGCTTTCTTT
CDR3aa: CASSTPGRTEAFF

d_gene: NA
abundance: NA
j_gene: TRBJ1-2
v_gene: TRBV30
CDR3nt: TGTGCCTGGAGTGTACAAGCAGGGATCTATGGCTACACCTTC
CDR3aa: CAWSVQAGIYGYTF

d_gene: TRBD1
abundance: once
j_gene: TRBJ2-6
v_gene: TRBV19
CDR3nt: TGTGCCAGTACCCGCGACAGGGAAGGTTGGACTGGGGCCAACGTCCTGACTTTC
CDR3aa: CASTRDREGWTGANVLTF

d_gene: NA
abundance: once
j_gene: TRBJ1-1
v_gene: TRBV28
CDR3nt: TGTGCCAGCAGTCCAGGAGGACGGACGAACACTGAAGCTTTCTTT
CDR3aa: CASSPGGRTNTEAFF

d_gene: NA
abundance: NA
j_gene: TRBJ1-1
v_gene: TRBV5-1
CDR3nt: TGCGCCAGCAGCTTGGTGCTAAACACTGAAGCTTTCTTT
CDR3aa: CASSLVLNTEAFF

d_gene: NA
abundance: NA
j_gene: TRBJ2-3
v_gene: TRBV24-1
CDR3nt: TGTGCCACCAGTGATTCGTCTGGAGGAGATACGCAGTATTTT
CDR3aa: CATSDSSGGDTQYF

d_gene: NA
abundance: NA
j_gene: TRBJ1-1
v_gene: TRBV5-4
CDR3nt: TGTGCCAGCAGCTTCGGGGGAATGAACACTGAAGCTTTCTTT
CDR3aa: CASSFGGMNTEAFF

d_gene: TRBD1
abundance: NA
j_gene: TRBJ1-1
v_gene: TRBV3-1/TRBV3-2
CDR3nt: TGTGCCAGCAGCCGCTACAGGGGGACCACTGAAGCTTTCTTT
CDR3aa: CASSRYRGTTEAFF

d_gene: TRBD2
abundance: NA
j_gene: TRBJ2-3
v_gene: TRBV6-5
CDR3nt: TGTGCCAGCAGACCTAGCGGGGGGGTGGATACGCAGTATTTT
CDR3aa: CASRPSGGVDTQYF

d_gene: TRBD1
abundance: NA
j_gene: TRBJ1-5
v_gene: TRBV18
CDR3nt: TGTGCCAGCTCATCTGACAGGGACCAGCCCCAGCATTTT
CDR3aa: CASSSDRDQPQHF

d_gene: TRBD1
abundance: NA
j_gene: TRBJ2-2
v_gene: TRBV6-5
CDR3nt: TGTGCCAGCAGATCAACAGGGGCCGGGGAGCTGTTTTTT
CDR3aa: CASRSTGAGELFF

d_gene: TRBD2
abundance: NA
j_gene: TRBJ2-3
v_gene: TRBV24-1
CDR3nt: TGTGCCACCAGTGATTTAGGCGGGGCGACTAGCGGCGGCAGCACAGATACGCAGTATTTT
CDR3aa: CATSDLGGATSGGSTDTQYF

d_gene: TRBD2
abundance: NA
j_gene: TRBJ2-5
v_gene: TRBV3-1/TRBV3-2
CDR3nt: TGTGCCAGCAGCCAGTGGGCGGGGGTGGAGACCCAGTACTTC
CDR3aa: CASSQWAGVETQYF

d_gene: TRBD1
abundance: NA
j_gene: TRBJ2-5
v_gene: TRBV19
CDR3nt: TGTGCCAGTAGTATGTCGGGACAGGCTCAAGAGACCCAGTACTTC
CDR3aa: CASSMSGQAQETQYF

d_gene: TRBD1
abundance: NA
j_gene: TRBJ1-3
v_gene: TRBV6-6
CDR3nt: TGTGCCAGCAGTTTTGCCCTGACAGGGTGGGGAAACACCATATATTTT
CDR3aa: CASSFALTGWGNTIYF

d_gene: TRBD1
abundance: NA
j_gene: TRBJ1-1
v_gene: TRBV18
CDR3nt: TGTGCCAGCTCGCCCGGGACAGGGGGCGCCGGCACTGAAGCTTTCTTT
CDR3aa: CASSPGTGGAGTEAFF

d_gene: NA
abundance: once
j_gene: TRBJ2-7
v_gene: TRBV7-2
CDR3nt: TGTGCCAGCAGCTTAATTGAAGTAGCACGATCAAGCTCCTACGAGCAGTACTTC
CDR3aa: CASSLIEVARSSSYEQYF

d_gene: TRBD1
abundance: NA
j_gene: TRBJ2-3
v_gene: TRBV2
CDR3nt: TGTGCCAGCAGTCCGGACAGGGCCAGGGCAGATACGCAGTATTTT
CDR3aa: CASSPDRARADTQYF

d_gene: NA
abundance: once
j_gene: TRBJ1-1
v_gene: TRBV28
CDR3nt: TGTGCCAGCATTCCGTTCGGGGGGAACACTGAAGCTTTCTTT
CDR3aa: CASIPFGGNTEAFF

d_gene: NA
abundance: NA
j_gene: TRBJ2-7
v_gene: TRBV12-3/TRBV12-4
CDR3nt: TGTGCCAGCGGAGGACAGTCCTACGAGCAGTACTTC
CDR3aa: CASGGQSYEQYF

d_gene: TRBD2
abundance: NA
j_gene: TRBJ2-1
v_gene: TRBV19
CDR3nt: TGTGCCAGTAGTATAGGCCTGCGGGGGAGCGGGGGGGCCTACAATGAGCAGTTCTTC
CDR3aa: CASSIGLRGSGGAYNEQFF

d_gene: TRBD1
abundance: NA
j_gene: TRBJ1-3
v_gene: TRBV28
CDR3nt: TGTGCCAGCGGCTACCAAGGGACAGGGAAAACTGGAAACACCATATATTTT
CDR3aa: CASGYQGTGKTGNTIYF

d_gene: TRBD2
abundance: few
j_gene: TRBJ2-5
v_gene: TRBV18
CDR3nt: TGTGCCAGCTCACCATTGTATAGCGGGGGGACTCAAGAGACCCAGTACTTC
CDR3aa: CASSPLYSGGTQETQYF

d_gene: NA
abundance: NA
j_gene: TRBJ2-1
v_gene: TRBV21-1
CDR3nt: TGTGCCAGCAGCAACCTGCGGGACCACGGAGAGCAGTTCTTC
CDR3aa: CASSNLRDHGEQFF

d_gene: NA
abundance: NA
j_gene: TRBJ2-2
v_gene: TRBV7-9
CDR3nt: TGTGCCAGCAGCCTAAAAACGGGTCCTCTAACCGGGGAGCTGTTTTTT
CDR3aa: CASSLKTGPLTGELFF

d_gene: NA
abundance: NA
j_gene: TRBJ2-1
v_gene: TRBV6-6
CDR3nt: TGTGCCAGCAGTTACTCGATCGTCGAAGAGGAGTTCTTC
CDR3aa: CASSYSIVEEEFF

d_gene: TRBD1
abundance: NA
j_gene: TRBJ2-2
v_gene: TRBV11-2
CDR3nt: TGTGCCAGCAGCTCCCGGACAGGGGCGAACACCGGGGAGCTGTTTTTT
CDR3aa: CASSSRTGANTGELFF

d_gene: NA
abundance: once
j_gene: TRBJ1-1
v_gene: TRBV16
CDR3nt: TGTGCCAGCAGCCAAGGCTTGAACACTGAAGCTTTCTTT
CDR3aa: CASSQGLNTEAFF

d_gene: TRBD2
abundance: NA
j_gene: TRBJ2-3
v_gene: TRBV20-1
CDR3nt: TGCAGTGCTAGTGACGGGCGGGGGGGCACAGATACGCAGTATTTT
CDR3aa: CSASDGRGGTDTQYF

d_gene: NA
abundance: once
j_gene: TRBJ2-7
v_gene: TRBV6-2/TRBV6-3
CDR3nt: TGTGCCAGCAGTTTCCGGGTTTGGGAGCAGTACTTC
CDR3aa: CASSFRVWEQYF

d_gene: NA
abundance: NA
j_gene: TRBJ2-7
v_gene: TRBV5-1
CDR3nt: TGCGCCAGCAGCAGGGAGGCCAGCTACGAGCAGTACTTC
CDR3aa: CASSREASYEQYF

d_gene: NA
abundance: NA
j_gene: TRBJ1-2
v_gene: TRBV7-8
CDR3nt: TGTGCCAGCAGCCCCTCGCGGGCCGATGGCTACACCTTC
CDR3aa: CASSPSRADGYTF

d_gene: NA
abundance: few
j_gene: TRBJ1-1
v_gene: TRBV2
CDR3nt: TGTGCCAGCAGTGGGGACTCCCGGAGGAACACTGAAGCTTTCTTT
CDR3aa: CASSGDSRRNTEAFF

d_gene: NA
abundance: NA
j_gene: TRBJ2-7
v_gene: TRBV7-9
CDR3nt: TGTGCCAGCAGCTTCCCCCCAAGGACATACGAGCAGTACTTC
CDR3aa: CASSFPPRTYEQYF